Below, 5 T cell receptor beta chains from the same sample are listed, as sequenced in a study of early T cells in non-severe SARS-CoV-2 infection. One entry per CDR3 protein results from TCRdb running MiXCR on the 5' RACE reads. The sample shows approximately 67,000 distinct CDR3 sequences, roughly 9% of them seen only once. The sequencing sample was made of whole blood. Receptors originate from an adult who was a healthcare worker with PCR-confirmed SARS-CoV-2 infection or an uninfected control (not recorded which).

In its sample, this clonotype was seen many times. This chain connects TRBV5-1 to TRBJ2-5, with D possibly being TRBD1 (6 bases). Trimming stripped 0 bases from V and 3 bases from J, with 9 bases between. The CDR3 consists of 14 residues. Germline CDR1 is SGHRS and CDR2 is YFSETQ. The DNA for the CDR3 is TGCGCCAGCAGCTTGGGGGCAGGGGAAGAGACCCAGTACTTC. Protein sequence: CASSLGAGEETQYF.

The CDR3: CASSLGLASTDTQYF. The DNA for the CDR3 is TGTGCCAGCAGTTTAGGGCTGGCAAGCACAGATACGCAGTATTTT. The V call is TRBV12-3 or TRBV12-4, the J call TRBJ2-3; D gene unclear. Trimming cost V 1 base and J 0 bases, with 8 bases left between them. This CDR3 contains 15 residues.

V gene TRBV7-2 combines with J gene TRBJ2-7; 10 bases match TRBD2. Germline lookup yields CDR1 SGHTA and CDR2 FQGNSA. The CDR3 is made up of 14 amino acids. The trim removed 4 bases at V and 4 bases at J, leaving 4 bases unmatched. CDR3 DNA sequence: TGTGCCAGCAGCTCAGCTAGCGGGAGTTACGAGCAGTACTTC. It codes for CASSSASGSYEQYF.

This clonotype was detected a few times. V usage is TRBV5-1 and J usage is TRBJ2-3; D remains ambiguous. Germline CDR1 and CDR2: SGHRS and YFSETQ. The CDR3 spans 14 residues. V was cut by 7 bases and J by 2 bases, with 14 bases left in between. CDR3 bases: TGCGCCAGCGTGGTGGAGCGCCTCACAGATACGCAGTATTTT. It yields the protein CASVVERLTDTQYF.

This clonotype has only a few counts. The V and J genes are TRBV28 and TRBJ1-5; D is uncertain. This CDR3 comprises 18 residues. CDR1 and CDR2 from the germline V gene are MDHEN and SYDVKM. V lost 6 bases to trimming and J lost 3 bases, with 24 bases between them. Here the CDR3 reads CASSRSPGFGSINQPQHF. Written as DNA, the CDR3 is TGTGCCAGCAGCCGAAGCCCGGGGTTTGGCAGCATCAATCAGCCCCAGCATTTT. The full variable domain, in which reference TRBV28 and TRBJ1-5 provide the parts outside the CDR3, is DVKVTQSSRYLVKRTGEKVFLECVQDMDHENMFWYRQDPGLGLRLIYFSYDVKMKEKGDIPEGYSVSREKKERFSLILESASTNQTSMYLCASSRSPGFGSINQPQHFGDGTRLSIL.